These 29 T cell receptor beta chains share one sample of origin, sequenced in a study of blood T cells in healthy people across ages. Sample-barcoded 5' priming and a J-beta primer mix drove a second PCR of about 6 to 12 cycles. TCRdb passed the 5' RACE reads through MiXCR, listing each CDR3 protein once. The top ten clones hold 15% to 20% of a sample with 1 million or so distinct CDR3 sequences, around 45% of them seen once. The sequencing input was blood. These receptor sequences come from a woman aged 55-69 years in good health.

This clonotype was seen more than once but under ten times. The chain employs TRBV7-2 and TRBJ2-7; D possibly corresponds to TRBD2 (6 bases). The CDR3 is 19 residues long. V was clipped by 5 bases and J by 0 bases, with 26 bases between them. Germline assignment: CDR1 SGHTA and CDR2 FQGNSA. The CDR3 DNA reads as TGTGCCAGCAGCCCTATTATCCTGGGCGCTAGCGTTCGCTCCTACGAGCAGTACTTC. Translated, it gives CASSPIILGASVRSYEQYF.

V gene TRBV5-6 combines with J gene TRBJ2-1, with 7 bases that match TRBD2. CDR1 and CDR2 from the germline V gene are SGHDT and YYEEEE. The CDR3 runs to 14 residues. The V segment lost 0 bases and the J segment 9 bases; nucleotides outside the gene matches: 6. The CDR3 protein is CASSLGGTTPEQFF. The CDR3, as DNA: TGTGCCAGCAGCTTGGGTGGGACTACCCCTGAGCAGTTCTTC.

This sequence joins TRBV3-1 and TRBJ2-7, with 7 bases fitting TRBD2. Per germline, CDR1 LGHDT and CDR2 YNNKEL (reference sequence). The V gene end was trimmed by 1 base and the J gene end by 1 base; junction bases not matched to a gene: 10. The CDR3 runs 17 residues. This CDR3 is CASSQVQVGGTSYEQYF. Here the CDR3 DNA reads TGTGCCAGCAGCCAAGTACAGGTGGGAGGGACGTCCTACGAGCAGTACTTC.

V usage is TRBV6-5 and J usage is TRBJ2-6; TRBD1 matches at 8 bases. This CDR3 is built from 19 residues. The germline CDR1 and CDR2 sequences are MNHEY and SVGAGI. V lost 4 bases to trimming and J lost 4 bases; unmatched junction nucleotides: 15. Here the CDR3 reads CASSSGQGPYGSGANVLTF. CDR3 in DNA: TGTGCCAGCAGTTCCGGACAGGGACCCTACGGCTCCGGGGCCAACGTCCTGACTTTC.

The chain joins TRBV7-2 to TRBJ2-1, with D hard to call. V was clipped by 5 bases and J by 8 bases, with 16 bases between them. Per germline, CDR1 SGHTA and CDR2 FQGNSA. The CDR3 runs 14 residues. CDR3 amino acids: CASSVEGSTDEQFF. The CDR3 nucleotides are TGTGCCAGCAGCGTAGAAGGCTCTACGGATGAGCAGTTCTTC.

This clonotype was picked up a small number of times. The chain is built from TRBV28 and TRBJ1-5; 7 nucleotides line up with TRBD1. Germline V gives CDR1 MDHEN, CDR2 SYDVKM. The CDR3 has 14 amino acids. Germline trimming cut 6 bases from V and 2 bases from J; bases unmatched to any gene: 4. CDR3 amino acids: CASRPDRGNQPQHF. CDR3 nucleotides: TGTGCCAGCAGACCCGACAGGGGCAATCAGCCCCAGCATTTT.

This clonotype was seen only a few times. The rearrangement links TRBV6-5 to TRBJ1-3; TRBD1 might be the D (5 bases). There are 15 residues in the CDR3. The germline V gene has CDR1 MNHEY and CDR2 SVGAGI. Between the trimmed V and J ends, which lost 0 bases and 0 bases, there was a span of 6 bases. CDR3 loop: CASSYSDNSGNTIYF. The CDR3 nucleotides read TGTGCCAGCAGTTACTCGGACAACTCTGGAAACACCATATATTTT.

The chain carries TRBV25-1 and TRBJ2-5; no clear D. This CDR3 has 15 amino acids. V dropped 0 bases and J dropped 1 base, with 9 bases sitting between them. CDR1 is MGHDK and CDR2 is SYGVNS in the germline V gene. CDR3 DNA sequence: TGTGCCAGCAGTGAATATCGGAGTGTCCAAGAGACCCAGTACTTC. This encodes CASSEYRSVQETQYF.

This chain links TRBV29-1 with TRBJ2-3, with D possibly TRBD1 on 5 matching bases. V was shortened by 3 bases and J by 0 bases, with 10 bases between the two germline ends. CDR1 and CDR2 (germline): SQVTM, ANQGSEA. This CDR3 comprises 14 residues. The CDR3 is CSVDSGASTDTQYF. The CDR3 DNA follows: TGCAGCGTTGACTCTGGGGCAAGCACAGATACGCAGTATTTT.

The DNA of the CDR3 is TGCGCCAGCAATCCAGGGACGAGAGAGAACATTCAGTACTTC. Its protein product is CASNPGTRENIQYF. This sequence joins TRBV5-1 and TRBJ2-4; tentatively, D is TRBD1 or TRBD2 (5 bases each). Trimming pared 6 bases from V and 7 bases from J, leaving 17 bases between. Germline CDR1 is SGHRS and CDR2 is YFSETQ. This CDR3 spans 14 amino acids.

This clonotype was detected a few times. The rearrangement joins TRBV7-2 to TRBJ1-2; no reliable D call. Germline V CDR1 and CDR2: SGHTA, FQGNSA. Trimming stripped 5 bases from V and 0 bases from J, with 10 bases between. The CDR3 contains 14 residues. The CDR3 reads CASSPDGTNYGYTF. The CDR3, as DNA: TGTGCCAGCAGCCCGGACGGGACTAACTATGGCTACACCTTC.

This chain uses TRBV6-5 with TRBJ2-1; 10 bases map to TRBD2. The length of the CDR3 is 17 residues. V lost 2 bases, J lost 4 bases, and 8 bases stayed unmatched. Germline V gene data show CDR1 as MNHEY and CDR2 as SVGAGI. The CDR3 region has the DNA TGTGCCAGCAGTTACAGGGGTGCTAGCGGGAGTTACAATGAGCAGTTCTTC. Amino acids: CASSYRGASGSYNEQFF.

The chain is built from TRBV5-1 and TRBJ1-1; D uncertain. The CDR3 runs to 11 residues. CDR1 and CDR2 from the germline V gene are SGHRS and YFSETQ. V lost 3 bases and J lost 7, with 7 bases in between. The CDR3 here is CASSSRYEAFF. The CDR3 nucleotides are TGCGCCAGCAGCTCTAGATATGAAGCTTTCTTT.

This sequence joins TRBV20-1 and TRBJ2-7, with D perhaps assigned TRBD1 or TRBD2 (5 bases each). CDR3 length: 15 amino acids. Trimming removed 4 bases from V and 2 bases from J, with 18 bases in between. CDR1 is DFQATT and CDR2 is SNEGSKA in the germline V gene (reference sequence). The CDR3 here is CSATPSGTGTYEQYF. DNA for the CDR3: TGCAGTGCTACCCCCTCCGGGACGGGAACCTACGAGCAGTACTTC.

The genes are TRBV12-3 or TRBV12-4 and TRBJ2-5, with 7 nucleotides matching TRBD1. The CDR3 runs to 14 residues. The junction had 6 bases not matched to a gene; V was cut back by 6 bases and J by 2 bases. CDR3 bases: TGTGCCAGCAGCCCCTCAGGGGGACAAGAGACCCAGTACTTC. This gives the protein CASSPSGGQETQYF.

This clonotype was recorded a few times. V usage is TRBV2 and J usage is TRBJ2-4; 7 bases line up with TRBD2. The CDR3 length is 13 residues. Losses at the gene ends were 4 bases for V and 6 bases for J; bases not matched to a gene: 3. Germline CDR1 and CDR2: SNHLY and FYNNEI. This CDR3 is CASSGGGSNIQYF. The DNA for the CDR3 is TGTGCCAGCAGTGGGGGAGGGTCAAACATTCAGTACTTC.

CDR3 region: CASSETGSEAGELFF. The CDR3 DNA is TGCGCCAGCAGCGAGACAGGATCGGAGGCCGGGGAGCTGTTTTTT. V and J are TRBV5-1 and TRBJ2-2, with a weak D call TRBD1 (6 bases). The CDR3 runs to 15 residues. V lost 4 bases, J lost 6 bases, and 16 bases lay in between. Germline CDR1 reads SGHRS; CDR2 reads YFSETQ.

This clonotype was counted a few times. The chain joins TRBV9 to TRBJ1-2; D gene unclear. Per the germline V gene, CDR1 is SGDLS and CDR2 is YYNGEE. V was pared by 3 bases and J by 8 bases, with 17 bases between. The CDR3 runs to 14 residues. Here the CDR3 reads CASSEEGRPFGYTF. The CDR3 DNA reads as TGTGCCAGCAGCGAAGAAGGTCGCCCATTCGGCTACACCTTC.

Worth noting for this clonotype: An end of the junction does not agree with germline; a read error may underlie this. The chain carries TRBV15 and TRBJ2-1, with TRBD2 identical over 9 bases. CDR1 LNHNV and CDR2 YYDKDF come from the germline V gene (reference sequence). The CDR3 has 15 amino acids. CDR3 coding DNA: TGTGCCGCCAGCAGAGAAGCGGGAGGCTACAATGAGCAGTTCTTC. Translating it yields CAASREAGGYNEQFF. Together with reference TRBV15 and TRBJ2-1, the CDR3 gives the full variable domain: DAMVIQNPRYQVTQFGKPVTLSCSQTLNHNVMYWYQQKSSQAPKLLFHYYDKDFNNEADTPDNFQSRRPNTSFCFLDIRSPGLGDTAMYLCAASREAGGYNEQFFGPGTRLTVL.

This clonotype appeared many times. V is TRBV29-1 and J is TRBJ2-7; D is unclear. Germline V gene lookup returns CDR1 SQVTM and CDR2 ANQGSEA. With 1 base removed from V and 4 bases from J, the gap between germline ends came to 11 bases. CDR3 size: 13 residues. Here the CDR3 reads CSVEGGRSYEQYF. As DNA, the CDR3 is TGCAGCGTTGAAGGTGGTAGGAGTTACGAGCAGTACTTC.

This clonotype has only a few counts. The chain joins TRBV25-1 to TRBJ2-1; TRBD2 matches 10 bases. Germline CDR1 MGHDK, CDR2 SYGVNS. J lost 0 bases, V lost 2 bases, and 13 bases had no gene match. The CDR3 is 20 residues long. CDR3 in amino acids: CASSEPDPLLAGRSYNEQFF. The DNA of the CDR3 is TGTGCCAGCAGTGAACCCGACCCATTACTAGCGGGACGCTCCTACAATGAGCAGTTCTTC.

There are many counts of this clonotype. The chain carries TRBV4-2 and TRBJ2-5; D ambiguous. V lost 0 bases and J 3 bases, leaving 20 bases between the germline ends. The CDR3 spans 18 residues. Germline loops: CDR1 LGHNA, CDR2 YNFKEQ. The DNA of the CDR3 is TGTGCCAGCAGCCAAGATCTATCTCCTTCGTACCCCAAAGAGACCCAGTACTTC. This encodes CASSQDLSPSYPKETQYF.

In this sample, this clonotype turned up a few times. This rearrangement joins TRBV28 to TRBJ2-7; 7 nucleotides match TRBD2. The J call may be faulty, since TRBJ2-5 better matches the DNA end. Looked up from germline, CDR1 is MDHEN and CDR2 is SYDVKM. The CDR3 loop spans 12 amino acids. This CDR3 reads CASSGGSETQYF. In DNA, the CDR3 is TGTGCCAGCAGTGGCGGGAGTGAGACCCAGTACTTC.

A few counts support this clonotype. V usage is TRBV7-9 and J usage is TRBJ2-5; a possible D gene is TRBD1 (5 bases). The CDR3 is 15 amino acids. Germline V gene lookup returns CDR1 SEHNR and CDR2 FQNEAQ (reference sequence). The ends were cut back, 2 bases at V and 1 base at J, with 11 bases in the middle. The CDR3 here is CASSLLIGAQETQYF. In DNA form, the CDR3 reads TGTGCCAGCAGCTTATTAATTGGGGCCCAAGAGACCCAGTACTTC. The full variable domain, completed using reference TRBV7-9 and TRBJ2-5, is DTGVSQNPRHKITKRGQNVTFRCDPISEHNRLYWYRQTLGQGPEFLTYFQNEAQLEKSRLLSDRFSAERPKGSFSTLEIQRTEQGDSAMYLCASSLLIGAQETQYFGPGTRLLVL.

This clonotype was seen more than once but under ten times. The chain couples TRBV20-1 to TRBJ1-1; D uncertain. Germline CDR1 is DFQATT and CDR2 is SNEGSKA (reference sequence). Trimming cost V 6 bases and J 11 bases, with 19 bases left between them. The CDR3 length is 12 residues. In DNA, the CDR3 is TGCAGTGCCCCCCCCACGGTGCGCGGGGCTTTCTTT. Encoded protein: CSAPPTVRGAFF.

Comments on this clonotype: The junction does not match germline at one end; this may be a read error. The rearrangement links TRBV30 to TRBJ2-3; D is perhaps TRBD2 (6 bases). Germline-derived CDR1 and CDR2 are GTSNPN and SVGIG (reference sequence). The CDR3 contains 16 residues. CDR3 sequence: CAWSVIGKGGTDMQYF. The CDR3 DNA is TGTGCCTGGAGTGTAATAGGGAAGGGAGGCACAGATATGCAGTATTTT.

The rearrangement joins TRBV27 to TRBJ1-1; D perhaps matches TRBD1 (5 bases). In germline, CDR1 is MNHEY, CDR2 SMNVEV (reference sequence). CDR3 length equals 13 residues. Deletions cut 2 bases from V and 6 bases from J, with 10 bases between. The CDR3 region is CASSLRSGSEAFF. CDR3 nucleotide sequence: TGTGCCAGCAGTTTAAGATCAGGGTCTGAAGCTTTCTTT.

The chain couples TRBV19 to TRBJ2-4; TRBD1 aligns across 8 bases. The DNA end is more similar to TRBJ2-5, so the J call may be wrong. Germline V gene lookup returns CDR1 LNHDA and CDR2 SQIVND (reference sequence). This CDR3 region has 14 residues. CDR3 coding DNA: TGTGCCAGTAGTATGGACAGGGACCAAGAGACCCAGTACTTC. This sequence encodes CASSMDRDQETQYF.

This clonotype was recorded once. A read error may explain this, as a much larger clone is one base away. The chain links TRBV7-9 to TRBJ2-7; a weak D match, TRBD1 (7 bases). CDR3 length equals 16 residues. Germline V gene lookup returns CDR1 SEHNR and CDR2 FQNEAQ (reference sequence). The CDR3 loop is CTSGPTWGDSTYEQYF. Here the CDR3 DNA reads TGTACCAGCGGACCGACCTGGGGGGACAGCACCTACGAGCAGTACTTC.